This TCR beta chain emerged from a study of read filtering for tumor transcriptome and immune sequencing. V trimming: 6 bases; J trimming: 6 bases; junction bases outside the gene matches: 9. This CDR3 region has 14 residues. The germline V gene has CDR1 LGHDT and CDR2 YNNKEL (reference sequence). Worth noting for this clonotype: This sequence may be a read error, since a much larger clone differs from it by one base.

This library used 300 to 450 ng RNA and molecular barcoded adaptors spanning alpha/delta and beta/gamma chains. One entry per CDR3 protein, called by TCRdb with MiXCR from the reads. The sample lists 35,000 to 45,000 distinct CDR3 sequences, roughly an eighth occurring once. The rearrangement links TRBV3-1 to TRBJ2-7; 9 positions agree with TRBD2. The specimen sequenced was a population of CD138-negative cells sorted from bone marrow. This clonotype was obtained from a donor at least 40 years old with multiple myeloma. CDR3 bases: TGTGCCAGCAGACTTAGCGGGAGCGGGAGCGAGCAGTACTTC. It translates to CASRLSGSGSEQYF.